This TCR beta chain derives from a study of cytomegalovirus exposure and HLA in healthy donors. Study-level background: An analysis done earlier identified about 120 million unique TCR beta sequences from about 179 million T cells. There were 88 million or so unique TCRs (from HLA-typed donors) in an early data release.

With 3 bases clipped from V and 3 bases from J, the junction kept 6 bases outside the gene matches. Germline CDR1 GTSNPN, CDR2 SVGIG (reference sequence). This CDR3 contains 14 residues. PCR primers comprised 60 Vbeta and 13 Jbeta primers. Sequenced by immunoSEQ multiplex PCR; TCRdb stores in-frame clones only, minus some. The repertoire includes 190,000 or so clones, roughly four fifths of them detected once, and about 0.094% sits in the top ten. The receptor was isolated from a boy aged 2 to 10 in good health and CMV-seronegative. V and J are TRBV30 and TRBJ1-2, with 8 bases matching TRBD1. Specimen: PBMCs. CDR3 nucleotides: TGTGCCTGGAGGCAAGGGACAGGATACTATGGCTACACCTTC. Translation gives CAWRQGTGYYGYTF.